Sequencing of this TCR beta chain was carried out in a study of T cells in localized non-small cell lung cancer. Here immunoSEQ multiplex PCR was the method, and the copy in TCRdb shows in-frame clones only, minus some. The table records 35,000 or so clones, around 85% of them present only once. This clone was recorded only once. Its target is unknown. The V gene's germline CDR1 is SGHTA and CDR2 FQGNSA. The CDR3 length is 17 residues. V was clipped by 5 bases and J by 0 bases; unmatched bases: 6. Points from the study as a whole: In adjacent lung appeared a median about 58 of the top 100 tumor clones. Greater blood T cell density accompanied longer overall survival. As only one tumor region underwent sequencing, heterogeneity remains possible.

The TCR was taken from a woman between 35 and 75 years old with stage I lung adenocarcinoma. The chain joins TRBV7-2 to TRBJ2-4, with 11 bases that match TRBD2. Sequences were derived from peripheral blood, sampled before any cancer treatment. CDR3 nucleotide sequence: TGTGCCAGCAGCCAAGCTAGCGGGGGGCTAGCCAAAAACATTCAGTACTTC. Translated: CASSQASGGLAKNIQYF.